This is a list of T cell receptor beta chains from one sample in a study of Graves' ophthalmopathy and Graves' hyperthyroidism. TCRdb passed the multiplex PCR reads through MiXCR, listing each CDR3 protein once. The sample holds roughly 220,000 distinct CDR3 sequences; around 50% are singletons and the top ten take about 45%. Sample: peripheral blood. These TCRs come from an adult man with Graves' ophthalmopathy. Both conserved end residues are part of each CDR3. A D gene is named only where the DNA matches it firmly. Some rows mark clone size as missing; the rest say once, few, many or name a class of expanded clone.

CDR3 protein: CSASGVAGNTIYF
CDR3 DNA: TGCAGTGCTTCCGGGGTCGCTGGAAACACCATATATTTT
clone size: NA
J gene: TRBJ1-3
D gene: NA
V gene: TRBV20-1

CDR3 protein: CASSLVTSAAYEQYF
CDR3 DNA: TGTGCCAGCAGTTTGGTCACTAGCGCAGCCTACGAGCAGTACTTC
clone size: NA
J gene: TRBJ2-7
D gene: TRBD2
V gene: TRBV12-3/TRBV12-4

CDR3 protein: CASSLRRTYEQYF
CDR3 DNA: TGTGCCAGCAGCTTGAGACGTACCTACGAGCAGTACTTC
clone size: few
J gene: TRBJ2-7
D gene: NA
V gene: TRBV5-8

CDR3 protein: CASSQERRPDSNQPQHF
CDR3 DNA: TGCGCCAGCAGCCAAGAGAGGAGGCCAGATAGCAATCAGCCCCAGCATTTT
clone size: NA
J gene: TRBJ1-5
D gene: NA
V gene: TRBV4-1

CDR3 protein: CASMAGSYGYTF
CDR3 DNA: TGTGCCAGCATGGCAGGTTCCTATGGCTACACCTTC
clone size: few
J gene: TRBJ1-2
D gene: NA
V gene: TRBV7-9

CDR3 protein: CASSLEGGPYEQYF
CDR3 DNA: TGTGCCAGCAGCTTAGAAGGGGGGCCCTACGAGCAGTACTTC
clone size: once
J gene: TRBJ2-7
D gene: NA
V gene: TRBV7-2

CDR3 protein: CSARMTGGEQYF
CDR3 DNA: TGCAGTGCTAGGATGACGGGGGGGGAGCAGTACTTC
clone size: NA
J gene: TRBJ2-7
D gene: TRBD2
V gene: TRBV20-1

CDR3 protein: CASRRLASYEQYF
CDR3 DNA: TGTGCCAGCAGACGACTAGCCTCCTACGAGCAGTACTTC
clone size: NA
J gene: TRBJ2-7
D gene: TRBD2
V gene: TRBV7-9

CDR3 protein: CASRSGLVGSGELFF
CDR3 DNA: TGTGCCAGCAGATCGGGACTAGTGGGGTCCGGGGAGCTGTTTTTT
clone size: NA
J gene: TRBJ2-2
D gene: TRBD2
V gene: TRBV7-9

CDR3 protein: CASTGTGGSYEQYF
CDR3 DNA: TGTGCCAGTACCGGGACAGGGGGCTCCTACGAGCAGTACTTC
clone size: few
J gene: TRBJ2-7
D gene: TRBD1
V gene: TRBV19

CDR3 protein: CASRPQGSNSPLHF
CDR3 DNA: TGTGCCAGCAGGCCACAGGGGTCGAATTCACCCCTCCACTTT
clone size: NA
J gene: TRBJ1-6
D gene: TRBD1
V gene: TRBV12-3/TRBV12-4

CDR3 protein: CASRVPNAETQYF
CDR3 DNA: TGTGCCAGCAGGGTCCCTAATGCAGAGACCCAGTACTTC
clone size: few
J gene: TRBJ2-5
D gene: NA
V gene: TRBV10-2

CDR3 protein: CATSREGRGEKLFF
CDR3 DNA: TGTGCCACCAGCAGAGAGGGGCGAGGAGAAAAACTGTTTTTT
clone size: NA
J gene: TRBJ1-4
D gene: NA
V gene: TRBV15

CDR3 protein: CASSAGTSGNNEQFF
CDR3 DNA: TGTGCCAGCAGTGCCGGGACTAGCGGAAACAATGAGCAGTTCTTC
clone size: NA
J gene: TRBJ2-1
D gene: TRBD2
V gene: TRBV2

CDR3 protein: CASSQGWTGGGSNQPQHF
CDR3 DNA: TGCGCCAGCAGCCAAGGGTGGACAGGGGGCGGGAGCAATCAGCCCCAGCATTTT
clone size: NA
J gene: TRBJ1-5
D gene: TRBD1
V gene: TRBV5-8